These 23 T cell receptor beta chains were all obtained from the same sample, sequenced in a study of patients and donors after allogeneic stem cell transplantation. TCRdb reprocessed the RT-PCR reads with MiXCR, giving one entry per CDR3 protein. The data contain 800,000 to 1,000,000 distinct CDR3 sequences, approximately 18% of them singletons. The sample was blood, either unsorted or a sorted T cell fraction (not recorded which). These TCRs come from a human donor who was either an allogeneic HSCT recipient or a stem cell or donor lymphocyte infusion donor (not recorded which). It is not recorded whose cells these are; they may come from a transplant donor.

This chain links TRBV20-1 with TRBJ2-5; 9 positions agree with TRBD2. The CDR3 contains 14 residues. Germline loops: CDR1 DFQATT, CDR2 SNEGSKA (reference sequence). Losses at the gene ends were 3 bases for V and 5 bases for J; bases not matched to a gene: 7. The CDR3 here is CSARGLADSETQYF. CDR3 DNA: TGCAGTGCTAGGGGACTAGCTGACAGCGAGACCCAGTACTTC.

This clonotype was counted between two and nine times. The V call is TRBV7-9, the J call TRBJ2-7; TRBD1 aligns across 10 bases. The germline CDR1 and CDR2 sequences are SEHNR and FQNEAQ (reference sequence). The trim removed 5 bases at V and 0 bases at J, leaving 4 bases unmatched. The CDR3 is made up of 15 amino acids. The CDR3 DNA sequence: TGTGCCAGCAGCCGGACAGGGGGGAGCTCCTACGAGCAGTACTTC. Amino acid sequence: CASSRTGGSSYEQYF.

This clonotype appeared many times. The chain carries TRBV4-1 and TRBJ1-2; D gene uncertain. CDR3 size: 13 residues. Germline-derived CDR1 and CDR2 are MGHRA and YSYEKL. V was trimmed by 4 bases and J by 4 bases, leaving 10 bases between them. The CDR3 protein is CASSPGLAYGYTF. CDR3 DNA: TGCGCCAGCAGCCCCGGATTAGCCTATGGCTACACCTTC.

Only a few counts were recorded for this clonotype. The rearrangement uses TRBV4-2 and TRBJ1-2, with 8 bases fitting TRBD1. CDR1 LGHNA and CDR2 YNFKEQ come from the germline V gene. The CDR3 is made up of 17 amino acids. V shed 5 bases, J shed 4 bases, and the junction held 15 bases outside the gene matches. CDR3 DNA: TGTGCCAGCAGCGCAGGGTTACAGGGGGAAGCGGCCTATGGCTACACCTTC. Translated, it gives CASSAGLQGEAAYGYTF.

The chain carries TRBV11-2 and TRBJ2-1, with 9 bases aligning to TRBD1. V lost 8 bases to trimming and J lost 4 bases; unmatched junction nucleotides: 12. The V gene's germline CDR1 is SGHAT and CDR2 FQNNGV. The CDR3 contains 16 residues. The CDR3 reads CASLSPGTGKYNEQFF. In nucleotides, the CDR3 is TGTGCCAGCCTAAGCCCCGGGACAGGGAAATACAATGAGCAGTTCTTC. Looking up the rest from reference TRBV11-2 and TRBJ2-1 gives the full variable domain: EAGVAQSPRYKIIEKRQSVAFWCNPISGHATLYWYQQILGQGPKLLIQFQNNGVVDDSQLPKDRFSAERLKGVDSTLKIQPAKLEDSAVYLCASLSPGTGKYNEQFFGPGTRLTVL.

This clonotype was observed a few times. This sequence joins TRBV5-1 and TRBJ1-2; TRBD1 aligns across 9 bases. With 2 bases clipped from V and 5 bases from J, the junction kept 7 bases outside the gene matches. The CDR3 has 15 amino acids. CDR1 is SGHRS, CDR2 YFSETQ, per germline. The CDR3 nucleotides are TGCGCCAGCAGCTTCTCACAGGGGGCGCTTTATGGCTACACCTTC. It is translated as CASSFSQGALYGYTF.

The chain uses TRBV5-1 and TRBJ2-7, with TRBD2 identical over 8 bases. Germline assignment: CDR1 SGHRS and CDR2 YFSETQ. The CDR3 totals 13 residues. With 4 bases clipped from V and 2 bases from J, the junction kept 2 bases outside the gene matches. CDR3 region: CASSTGGAYEQYF. The DNA of the CDR3 is TGCGCCAGCAGCACCGGGGGGGCCTACGAGCAGTACTTC.

The chain uses TRBV12-3 or TRBV12-4 and TRBJ2-3, with a weak D call TRBD1 (6 bases). The CDR3 is 15 residues long. V lost 4 bases to trimming and J lost 4 bases, with 15 bases between them. CDR3 nucleotides: TGTGCCAGCAGTTCCGGGACATGGGGCCCAGATACGCAGTATTTT. Protein product: CASSSGTWGPDTQYF.

The gene calls are TRBV10-3 and TRBJ1-5; a weak D match, TRBD1 (6 bases). The CDR3 consists of 13 residues. Germline V gene lookup returns CDR1 ENHRY and CDR2 SYGVKD. V was pared by 10 bases and J by 9 bases, with 19 bases between. The CDR3: CATHTQGGWPQHF. The DNA for the CDR3 is TGTGCCACCCATACCCAAGGGGGTTGGCCCCAGCATTTT.

In this sample, this clonotype turned up a few times. The V gene is TRBV12-3 or TRBV12-4, the J gene TRBJ2-5; TRBD2 matches at 14 bases. The V gene end was trimmed by 3 bases and the J gene end by 2 bases; junction bases not matched to a gene: 5. CDR3 length equals 17 residues. CDR3 amino acids: CASSFGLAGGLQETQYF. The DNA of the CDR3 is TGTGCCAGCAGTTTTGGACTAGCGGGGGGCCTACAAGAGACCCAGTACTTC.

The genes are TRBV20-1 and TRBJ2-1, with TRBD2 as a possible D gene (6 bases). Trimming removed 5 bases from V and 0 bases from J, with 8 bases in between. The CDR3 is 13 residues long. Germline V CDR1 and CDR2: DFQATT, SNEGSKA (reference sequence). DNA of the CDR3: TGCAGTGCTGTGGGACTCTCCTACAATGAGCAGTTCTTC. This translates into CSAVGLSYNEQFF.

There are a few counts of this clonotype. V usage is TRBV6-5 and J usage is TRBJ2-2; D unclear. The germline CDR1 and CDR2 sequences are MNHEY and SVGAGI. The CDR3 sequence is 17 residues long. Trimming shortened V by 3 bases and J by 1 base, and 15 bases separated the two germline ends. The CDR3 DNA reads as TGTGCCAGCAGTTATTCGTGGGCAAAGGTGAACACCGGGGAGCTGTTTTTT. Its translation is CASSYSWAKVNTGELFF.

V and J are TRBV5-4 and TRBJ1-4; 11 nucleotides agree with TRBD1. The CDR3 runs to 14 residues. Trimming took 4 bases from V and 6 from J; bases not matched to a gene: 2. Germline V CDR1 and CDR2: SGHNT, YYREEE (reference sequence). The CDR3 nucleotides read TGTGCCAGCAGCCGGACAGGGGGCGATGAAAAACTGTTTTTT. Translated: CASSRTGGDEKLFF. Filled out from reference TRBV5-4 and TRBJ1-4, the complete variable domain reads ETGVTQSPTHLIKTRGQQVTLRCSSQSGHNTVSWYQQALGQGPQFIFQYYREEENGRGNFPPRFSGLQFPNYSSELNVNALELDDSALYLCASSRTGGDEKLFFGSGTQLSVL.

This clonotype was seen a few times. V is TRBV20-1 and J is TRBJ2-2, with D uncertain. Per germline, CDR1 DFQATT and CDR2 SNEGSKA (reference sequence). With 0 bases removed from V and 0 bases from J, the gap between germline ends came to 11 bases. The CDR3 sequence is 16 residues long. The CDR3 sequence is CSARDRRLANTGELFF. The DNA of the CDR3 is TGCAGTGCTAGAGATAGACGGCTAGCGAACACCGGGGAGCTGTTTTTT.

The chain is built from TRBV7-8 and TRBJ2-7, with a weak D call TRBD1 (6 bases). Trimming left V 0 bases short and J 2 bases short, with 11 bases between. The CDR3 covers 15 residues. From germline, CDR1 is SGHVS and CDR2 FQNEAQ. The CDR3 loop is CASSLAQTGPYEQYF. The CDR3 DNA follows: TGTGCCAGCAGCTTAGCCCAGACAGGCCCCTACGAGCAGTACTTC. The whole variable domain, remainder taken from reference TRBV7-8 and TRBJ2-7, is GAGVSQSPRYKVAKRGQDVALRCDPISGHVSLFWYQQALGQGPEFLTYFQNEAQLDKSGLPSDRFFAERPEGSVSTLKIQRTQQEDSAVYLCASSLAQTGPYEQYFGPGTRLTVT.

This clonotype was detected only a few times. The chain employs TRBV5-1 and TRBJ2-3; 8 bases map to TRBD2. With V trimmed by 6 bases and J by 5 bases, 8 bases remained unmatched. CDR3 size: 14 residues. Germline CDR1 and CDR2: SGHRS and YFSETQ. CDR3 region: CASIRAGAGDTQYF. The CDR3 region has the DNA TGCGCCAGCATCCGAGCGGGGGCAGGAGATACGCAGTATTTT.

The gene calls are TRBV5-1 and TRBJ2-1; TRBD2 matches 9 bases. The CDR3 sequence is 15 residues long. V was pared by 1 base and J by 6 bases, with 5 bases of the junction left unmatched. Germline-derived CDR1 and CDR2 are SGHRS and YFSETQ. CDR3 sequence (DNA): TGCGCCAGCAGCTTGATGACTAGCGGACTCAATGAGCAGTTCTTC. It codes for CASSLMTSGLNEQFF.

This clonotype has just one count. The chain joins TRBV4-3 to TRBJ1-4; possible D gene TRBD1, 6 bases. Germline loops: CDR1 LGHNA, CDR2 YSLEER. This CDR3 comprises 15 residues. V was trimmed by 3 bases and J by 7 bases, leaving 15 bases between them. CDR3 sequence reads: CASSHSGDVREKLFF. CDR3 sequence (DNA): TGCGCCAGCAGCCATTCAGGGGATGTGCGTGAAAAACTGTTTTTT.

The V call is TRBV20-1, the J call TRBJ1-1, with D possibly matching TRBD1 (5 bases). This CDR3 region has 15 residues. V was cut by 0 bases and J by 4 bases, with 15 bases left in between. Per germline, CDR1 DFQATT and CDR2 SNEGSKA (reference sequence). CDR3 DNA sequence: TGCAGTGCTAGAGACCTAGGGACCTTGGGCACTGAAGCTTTCTTT. Encoded protein: CSARDLGTLGTEAFF.

This clonotype was counted between two and nine times. The V call is TRBV20-1, the J call TRBJ1-1; D perhaps matches TRBD1 (5 bases). The V gene lost 2 bases and the J gene lost 5 bases, with 12 bases spanning the gap. The CDR3 covers 13 residues. Per the germline V gene, CDR1 is DFQATT and CDR2 is SNEGSKA (reference sequence). The DNA of the CDR3 is TGCAGTGCTAGAAAGGCAGGGAGGACTGAAGCTTTCTTT. Translated, it gives CSARKAGRTEAFF.

The V call is TRBV5-1, the J call TRBJ2-1, with 8 positions matching TRBD2. V gave up 5 bases and J gave up 9 bases; unmatched junction bases: 7. From germline, CDR1 is SGHRS and CDR2 YFSETQ. The CDR3 totals 13 residues. The CDR3 region has the DNA TGCGCCAGCAGTGTCGGGGGGGCGGCTGAGCAGTTCTTC. Residues: CASSVGGAAEQFF.

This clonotype was observed at least ten times. The CDR3 DNA reads as TGCGCCAGCAGCATGAGGGACTACGAGCAGTACTTC. This encodes CASSMRDYEQYF. The gene calls are TRBV5-1 and TRBJ2-7; D perhaps matches TRBD2 (5 bases). Germline CDR1 SGHRS, CDR2 YFSETQ. The ends were cut back, 4 bases at V and 3 bases at J, with 8 bases in the middle. The CDR3 has 12 residues.

This clonotype was observed a handful of times. V and J are TRBV7-2 and TRBJ2-5; a weak D match, TRBD1 (5 bases). CDR1 SGHTA and CDR2 FQGNSA come from the germline V gene. CDR3 length equals 14 residues. V lost 6 bases and J 2 bases, leaving 13 bases between the germline ends. The CDR3 sequence is CASRTNRIQETQYF. CDR3 DNA sequence: TGTGCCAGCAGGACCAACAGGATACAAGAGACCCAGTACTTC.